The 30 T cell receptor beta chains below were found in one sample sequenced in a study of T cell repertoires in ileal Crohn's disease. Data came from immunoSEQ multiplex PCR; TCRdb stores just in-frame clones and leaves some out. The sample contains several thousand clones, 65% to 85% of which appear only once. Sequenced: ileal tissue. All receptors come from an adult with Crohn's disease.

The rearrangement links TRBV29-1 to TRBJ2-3; 11 nucleotides align to TRBD2. From germline, CDR1 is SQVTM and CDR2 ANQGSEA. J gave up 1 base and V 6 bases, and 3 bases lay outside the gene matches. The CDR3 extends over 14 amino acids. CDR3 in amino acids: CSVRLAGRTDTQYF. The CDR3 DNA reads as TGCAGCGTGCGACTAGCGGGGCGCACAGATACGCAGTATTTT.

The genes are TRBV6-1 and TRBJ2-5, with D perhaps matching TRBD1 (7 bases). CDR1 is MNHNS, CDR2 SASEGT, per germline. V was shortened by 7 bases and J by 1 base, with 16 bases between the two germline ends. This CDR3 has 15 residues. CDR3 nucleotide sequence: TGTGCCAGCAATCCCTGGAGGGACAGCCAAGAGACCCAGTACTTC. Translation: CASNPWRDSQETQYF.

The V call is TRBV10-1, the J call TRBJ2-3; 8 bases agree with TRBD2. The CDR3 loop spans 15 amino acids. V lost 6 bases, J lost 0 bases, and 5 bases stayed unmatched. From germline, CDR1 is WNHNN and CDR2 SYGVQD (reference sequence). CDR3 sequence: CASRAGTRSTDTQYF. DNA of the CDR3: TGCGCCAGCAGGGCCGGGACTAGAAGCACAGATACGCAGTATTTT.

The chain employs TRBV2 and TRBJ1-2; D perhaps matches TRBD1 (5 bases). The CDR3 sequence is 14 residues long. Trimming removed 3 bases at V and 2 bases at J, with 10 bases between. Germline assignment: CDR1 SNHLY and CDR2 FYNNEI. CDR3 protein: CASSESAGNYGYTF. The CDR3 DNA sequence: TGTGCCAGCAGTGAGTCGGCAGGGAACTATGGCTACACCTTC. Full variable domain (remainder filled in from reference TRBV2 and TRBJ1-2): EPEVTQTPSHQVTQMGQEVILRCVPISNHLYFYWYRQILGQKVEFLVSFYNNEISEKSEIFDDQFSVERPDGSNFTLKIRSTKLEDSAMYFCASSESAGNYGYTFGSGTRLTVV.

This clone appeared once. This chain uses TRBV5-6 with TRBJ2-7; D is perhaps TRBD2 (6 bases). Trimming removed 0 bases at V and 6 bases at J, with 10 bases between. Germline V lookup: CDR1 SGHDT, CDR2 YYEEEE. The CDR3 is 13 amino acids. The CDR3 here is CASSLGGIREQYF. Here the CDR3 DNA reads TGTGCCAGCAGCTTGGGCGGGATTCGCGAGCAGTACTTC.

The gene calls are TRBV19 and TRBJ2-1, with TRBD2 identical over 7 bases. CDR1 is LNHDA, CDR2 SQIVND, per germline (reference sequence). This CDR3 has 14 residues. Losses at the gene ends were 3 bases for V and 8 bases for J; bases not matched to a gene: 7. The CDR3: CASSIRGSLYEQFF. For the CDR3, the DNA is TGTGCCAGTAGTATTCGCGGGAGTCTATATGAGCAGTTCTTC.

The rearrangement links TRBV20-1 to TRBJ2-7; TRBD1 agrees at 8 bases. The length of the CDR3 is 8 residues. With V trimmed by 5 bases and J by 13 bases, 1 base remained unmatched. Germline assignment: CDR1 DFQATT and CDR2 SNEGSKA (reference sequence). DNA for the CDR3: TGCAGTGCTGGACAGGGTTACTTC. This gives the protein CSAGQGYF.

The J gene is TRBJ2-2, the V gene TRBV4-1; 11 nucleotides align to TRBD2. CDR1 and CDR2 from the germline V gene are MGHRA and YSYEKL. The length of the CDR3 is 17 residues. The V gene end was trimmed by 1 base and the J gene end by 3 bases; junction bases not matched to a gene: 4. CDR3 nucleotides: TGCGCCAGCAGCCAAGCGGTAGCGGGGGGGCACACCGGGGAGCTGTTTTTT. It codes for CASSQAVAGGHTGELFF.

The chain links TRBV10-3 to TRBJ2-1, with D unresolved. The CDR3 covers 11 residues. CDR1 is ENHRY, CDR2 SYGVKD, per germline. V lost 9 bases, J lost 8 bases, and 11 bases lay in between. The CDR3 DNA sequence: TGTGCCATGTCCCCAGGCTATGAGCAGTTCTTC. Translation: CAMSPGYEQFF.

This clone appeared a single time. The rearrangement links TRBV7-9 to TRBJ2-5, with 10 positions matching TRBD2. Losses at the gene ends were 4 bases for V and 2 bases for J; bases not matched to a gene: 4. This CDR3 has 15 amino acids. The germline V gene encodes CDR1 SEHNR and CDR2 FQNEAQ (reference sequence). The DNA of the CDR3 is TGTGCCAGCAGCTCAACTAGCGGGGCTCAAGAGACCCAGTACTTC. This gives the protein CASSSTSGAQETQYF.

The chain links TRBV6-4 to TRBJ1-2; TRBD1 might be the D (6 bases). V was trimmed by 0 bases and J by 8 bases, leaving 7 bases between them. Germline assignment: CDR1 MRHNA and CDR2 SNTAGT. The CDR3 is made up of 12 amino acids. The CDR3 DNA is TGTGCCAGCAGTGACTCGAGGGGGGGCTACACCTTC. This codes for CASSDSRGGYTF.

The rearrangement joins TRBV6-6 to TRBJ1-6, with 7 positions matching TRBD1. CDR1 MNHNY and CDR2 SVGAGI come from the germline V gene (reference sequence). This CDR3 is built from 14 residues. J gave up 7 bases and V 3 bases, and 3 bases lay outside the gene matches. Written as DNA, the CDR3 is TGTGCCAGCAGTTATAGGGACAGCAATTCACCCCTCCACTTT. Protein product: CASSYRDSNSPLHF.

The rearrangement uses TRBV19 and TRBJ2-1; 9 positions match TRBD2. Germline loops: CDR1 LNHDA, CDR2 SQIVND (reference sequence). The CDR3 spans 15 residues. V shed 1 base and J 9 bases; nucleotides not matched to a gene: 7. The chain's CDR3 is CASSIVAGEGAEQFF. DNA for the CDR3: TGTGCCAGTAGTATAGTAGCGGGAGAGGGGGCTGAGCAGTTCTTC.

In its sample, this clone was seen a few times. Other DNA sequences of this sample code for an identical CDR3. The chain combines TRBV11-2 with TRBJ2-5, with no clear D. Trimming cost V 3 bases and J 4 bases, with 9 bases left between them. The CDR3 consists of 13 residues. CDR1 is SGHAT, CDR2 FQNNGV, per germline. CDR3 sequence reads: CASSLGFRETQYF. The DNA for the CDR3 is TGTGCCAGCAGCTTGGGCTTTCGAGAGACCCAGTACTTC.

This chain links TRBV6-1 with TRBJ1-2; D remains unclear. Germline values: CDR1 MNHNS, CDR2 SASEGT. Deletions cut 7 bases from V and 2 bases from J, with 8 bases between. This CDR3 has 12 amino acids. CDR3 bases: TGTGCCAGCACGAGAACCAACTATGGCTACACCTTC. This gives the protein CASTRTNYGYTF.

The chain carries TRBV5-3 and TRBJ2-5, with 7 positions matching TRBD2. TRBV5-3 is labeled an ORF, and its function is uncertain. The V gene end was trimmed by 4 bases and the J gene end by 1 base; junction bases not matched to a gene: 7. The CDR3 contains 15 residues. This CDR3 reads CARSGWGGAQETQYF. CDR3 DNA sequence: TGTGCCAGAAGCGGGTGGGGGGGTGCCCAAGAGACCCAGTACTTC.

This clone was seen a single time. This chain connects TRBV4-3 to TRBJ2-7; weak D call: TRBD1 (6 bases). From germline, CDR1 is LGHNA and CDR2 YSLEER. V was shortened by 0 bases and J by 1 base, with 13 bases between the two germline ends. This CDR3 is built from 16 residues. DNA of the CDR3: TGCGCCAGCAGCCAAGATTCCCAACAGGGTTCCTACGAGCAGTACTTC. Its translation is CASSQDSQQGSYEQYF.

This chain connects TRBV7-2 to TRBJ1-5, with TRBD1 as a possible D gene (6 bases). The CDR3 spans 14 residues. The germline CDR1 and CDR2 sequences are SGHTA and FQGNSA. Trimming pared 5 bases from V and 3 bases from J, leaving 11 bases between. The CDR3 region has the DNA TGTGCCAGCAGCCTCGGACAGAACAATCAGCCCCAGCATTTT. Translated, it gives CASSLGQNNQPQHF.

This clone was counted only a few times. The rearrangement uses TRBV28 and TRBJ2-7, with 10 positions matching TRBD1. CDR1 and CDR2 (germline): MDHEN, SYDVKM. The CDR3 sequence is 13 residues long. V shed 8 bases and J 4 bases; nucleotides not matched to a gene: 5. The CDR3, as DNA: TGTGCCAGCTGCCCGGGACAGGGGTACGAGCAGTACTTC. It is translated as CASCPGQGYEQYF.

The chain is built from TRBV30 and TRBJ1-2, with unresolved D. This CDR3 comprises 15 residues. V lost 5 bases, J lost 0 bases, and 16 bases lay in between. Germline CDR1 and CDR2: GTSNPN and SVGIG (reference sequence). The CDR3 DNA reads as TGTGCCTGGCAACCCTACCTTTATACTAACTATGGCTACACCTTC. It translates to CAWQPYLYTNYGYTF.

V gene TRBV5-4 combines with J gene TRBJ2-7; TRBD1 matches 8 bases. V was pared by 0 bases and J by 1 base, with 3 bases of the junction left unmatched. The CDR3 runs to 15 residues. CDR1 is SGHNT, CDR2 YYREEE, per germline (reference sequence). The CDR3 protein is CASSLVDRVSYEQYF. DNA for the CDR3: TGTGCCAGCAGCTTGGTGGACAGGGTATCCTACGAGCAGTACTTC. Full variable domain (missing parts from reference TRBV5-4 and TRBJ2-7): ETGVTQSPTHLIKTRGQQVTLRCSSQSGHNTVSWYQQALGQGPQFIFQYYREEENGRGNFPPRFSGLQFPNYSSELNVNALELDDSALYLCASSLVDRVSYEQYFGPGTRLTVT.

The chain couples TRBV14 to TRBJ2-3; tentatively, D is TRBD1 (6 bases). This CDR3 has 14 residues. Per germline, CDR1 SGHDN and CDR2 FVKESK. V dropped 0 bases and J dropped 6 bases, with 10 bases sitting between them. CDR3 sequence (DNA): TGTGCCAGCAGCCAAGACAGGGGATCGGATACGCAGTATTTT. This codes for CASSQDRGSDTQYF.

The V and J genes are TRBV7-6 and TRBJ2-3; the match to TRBD2 covers 10 bases. Trimming cost V 5 bases and J 4 bases; bases outside gene matches: 3. The CDR3 totals 14 residues. CDR1 SGHVS and CDR2 FNYEAQ come from the germline V gene. The CDR3 protein is CASSRGTSADTQYF. The CDR3 region has the DNA TGTGCCAGCAGCCGCGGGACTAGCGCAGATACGCAGTATTTT.

The chain recombines TRBV7-2 with TRBJ2-1; 9 bases align to TRBD1. Germline CDR1 and CDR2: SGHTA and FQGNSA. CDR3 length equals 13 residues. The V gene end was trimmed by 5 bases and the J gene end by 10 bases; junction bases not matched to a gene: 6. CDR3 in DNA: TGTGCCAGCAGCGCTCAGGACAGGGGAGAGCAGTTCTTC. Its protein product is CASSAQDRGEQFF.

The rearrangement joins TRBV30 to TRBJ2-1, with 10 bases lining up with TRBD2. The CDR3 sequence is 16 residues long. Trimming removed 1 base from V and 3 bases from J; junction bases left unmatched: 6. Germline assignment: CDR1 GTSNPN and CDR2 SVGIG (reference sequence). CDR3 bases: TGTGCCTGGAGTGGTAGACTAGCGGGCGGCTACAATGAGCAGTTCTTC. Its protein is CAWSGRLAGGYNEQFF.

The CDR3 nucleotides are TGTGCCAGCAGTTTGGGAAACAGGGAAGAGACCCAGTACTTC. Protein product: CASSLGNREETQYF. The V gene is TRBV27, the J gene TRBJ2-5, with D possibly being TRBD1 (6 bases). The CDR3 loop spans 14 amino acids. Germline V CDR1 and CDR2: MNHEY, SMNVEV (reference sequence). V lost 3 bases and J lost 3, with 11 bases in between.

The V gene is TRBV5-6, the J gene TRBJ2-7, with TRBD2 as a possible D gene (5 bases). V was trimmed by 4 bases and J by 4 bases, leaving 21 bases between them. Germline CDR1 SGHDT, CDR2 YYEEEE. CDR3 length equals 16 residues. For the CDR3, the DNA is TGTGCCAGCAGCCAATTCTACGGGGAGATTCCTTACGAGCAGTACTTC. As protein: CASSQFYGEIPYEQYF.

The V call is TRBV19, the J call TRBJ2-3, with D maybe TRBD2 (6 bases). This CDR3 spans 15 amino acids. Trimming left V 3 bases short and J 4 bases short, with 14 bases between. Germline V gene lookup returns CDR1 LNHDA and CDR2 SQIVND (reference sequence). Here the CDR3 DNA reads TGTGCCAGTAGTATTGAAAGGCGGGGCCCAGATACGCAGTATTTT. Amino acids: CASSIERRGPDTQYF. Full variable domain (rest looked up from reference TRBV19 and TRBJ2-3): DGGITQSPKYLFRKEGQNVTLSCEQNLNHDAMYWYRQDPGQGLRLIYYSQIVNDFQKGDIAEGYSVSREKKESFPLTVTSAQKNPTAFYLCASSIERRGPDTQYFGPGTRLTVL.

The V gene is TRBV5-1, the J gene TRBJ1-1; 10 bases fit TRBD1. Germline CDR1 is SGHRS and CDR2 is YFSETQ. The CDR3 totals 17 residues. Germline trimming cut 2 bases from V and 1 base from J; bases unmatched to any gene: 8. The DNA for the CDR3 is TGCGCCAGCAGCTTTTTTCGGACAGGGGGTGAGAACACTGAAGCTTTCTTT. Translating gives CASSFFRTGGENTEAFF.

V is TRBV5-1 and J is TRBJ2-2; 8 nucleotides align to TRBD2. The CDR3 is 16 amino acids. Trimming at V came to 4 bases and at J to 6 bases, leaving 11 bases not matched to a gene. Germline values: CDR1 SGHRS, CDR2 YFSETQ. The CDR3 DNA is TGCGCCAGCAGCCCCTCGGGAGGGGCATGGTCCGGGGAGCTGTTTTTT. It encodes CASSPSGGAWSGELFF.